The TCR beta chain under discussion was sequenced for a study of T cell clusters in autoimmune cytopenias. Findings and limits, study-wide: Clustering suggested that physiological T cell clusters were missing in primary autoimmune cytopenia patients.

One tube held mixed TRB-A and TRB-B primer pools for touch-down PCR. After re-calling the multiplex PCR reads, TCRdb lists one entry per CDR3 protein, DNA absent. The listing records 8,000 to 9,500 distinct CDR3 sequences. Germline V gene lookup returns CDR1 DFQATT and CDR2 SNEGSKA (reference sequence). The CDR3 is made up of 14 amino acids. Concerning this clonotype itself: The antigen is not known.

TRB was amplified from roughly 270 ng of peripheral blood genomic DNA per sample. Sequenced material: peripheral blood. The sequence was obtained from a human donor with an autoimmune cytopenia or autoimmune hepatitis (not recorded which). The chain couples TRBV20-1 to TRBJ1-5; TCRdb outputs TRBD1, but without DNA this stays unchecked. CDR3 loop: CSAPDRGSNQPQHF.